Below are 17 T cell receptor beta chains sequenced from a single sample in a study of T cells in localized non-small cell lung cancer. Profiling relied on immunoSEQ multiplex PCR, and the TCRdb table lists in-frame clones only, not all of them. The sample carries about 18,000 clones, roughly four fifths recorded once. The source was peripheral blood, collected before any cancer treatment. These receptors were collected from a female donor over 55 with stage I lung adenocarcinoma.

In this sample, this clone turned up a few times. The chain employs TRBV29-1 and TRBJ2-2; 7 bases line up with TRBD1. After removal of 7 bases from V and 5 bases from J, the junction contained 10 bases not matched to a gene. Germline CDR1 SQVTM, CDR2 ANQGSEA. The CDR3 spans 14 residues. This CDR3 is CSAEGASETGELFF. DNA of the CDR3: TGCAGCGCCGAGGGGGCCTCAGAGACCGGGGAGCTGTTTTTT.

This clone came up once. V usage is TRBV18 and J usage is TRBJ2-5; D remains unclear. Germline assignment: CDR1 KGHSH and CDR2 LQKENI. The CDR3 is made up of 12 amino acids. Trimming stripped 3 bases from V and 2 bases from J, with 4 bases between. The CDR3: CASSPQQETQYF. Written as DNA, the CDR3 is TGTGCCAGCTCACCCCAACAAGAGACCCAGTACTTC.

This chain connects TRBV6-1 to TRBJ2-7; the D is unclear. This CDR3 contains 14 residues. V dropped 4 bases and J dropped 4 bases, with 14 bases sitting between them. Germline CDR1 and CDR2: MNHNS and SASEGT. CDR3 nucleotide sequence: TGTGCCAGCAGTGGAAAGCATTTAGGGTACGAGCAGTACTTC. Protein: CASSGKHLGYEQYF.

This clone was seen a handful of times. The chain carries TRBV7-9 and TRBJ2-1, with 10 nucleotides matching TRBD2. Germline CDR1 is SEHNR and CDR2 is FQNEAQ (reference sequence). This CDR3 is 17 amino acids long. The ends lost 4 bases at V and 3 bases at J; junction bases unmatched: 9. The CDR3 spells CASSSTQLAGNYNEQFF. DNA for the CDR3: TGTGCCAGCAGCTCTACCCAACTAGCGGGGAACTACAATGAGCAGTTCTTC. Full variable domain (remainder filled in from reference TRBV7-9 and TRBJ2-1): DTGVSQNPRHKITKRGQNVTFRCDPISEHNRLYWYRQTLGQGPEFLTYFQNEAQLEKSRLLSDRFSAERPKGSFSTLEIQRTEQGDSAMYLCASSSTQLAGNYNEQFFGPGTRLTVL.

In its sample, this clone was seen a few times. The rearrangement links TRBV9 to TRBJ1-1, with a weak D call TRBD1 (5 bases). Deletions cut 4 bases from V and 5 bases from J, with 15 bases between. CDR1 and CDR2 (germline): SGDLS, YYNGEE. This CDR3 spans 14 amino acids. CDR3 bases: TGTGCCAGCAGCTCCTCGGGTGGGGGGACTGAAGCTTTCTTT. Protein product: CASSSSGGGTEAFF. Based on the CDR3 plus reference TRBV9 and TRBJ1-1, the full variable domain is DSGVTQTPKHLITATGQRVTLRCSPRSGDLSVYWYQQSLDQGLQFLIQYYNGEERAKGNILERFSAQQFPDLHSELNLSSLELGDSALYFCASSSSGGGTEAFFGQGTRLTVV.

The chain couples TRBV27 to TRBJ1-4; D is unresolved. V was pared by 6 bases and J by 2 bases, with 10 bases between. The CDR3 contains 14 residues. Germline V gives CDR1 MNHEY, CDR2 SMNVEV (reference sequence). The CDR3: CASRPLGTNEKLFF. The CDR3 region has the DNA TGTGCCAGCAGGCCATTGGGTACTAATGAAAAACTGTTTTTT.

The chain carries TRBV6-4 and TRBJ1-1; D may be TRBD1 (5 bases). V was pared by 6 bases and J by 1 base, with 9 bases between. This CDR3 contains 13 residues. The germline gives CDR1 MRHNA, CDR2 SNTAGT. CDR3 coding DNA: TGTGCCAGCAGCAGGGAAGAGAACACTGAAGCTTTCTTT. Its translation: CASSREENTEAFF.

The rearrangement links TRBV5-1 to TRBJ2-6; 7 bases fit TRBD1. This CDR3 spans 18 amino acids. Germline CDR1 reads SGHRS; CDR2 reads YFSETQ. The ends lost 0 bases at V and 0 bases at J; junction bases unmatched: 6. The CDR3: CASSLAGTVSSGANVLTF. In DNA, the CDR3 is TGCGCCAGCAGCTTGGCCGGGACAGTAAGCTCTGGGGCCAACGTCCTGACTTTC.

The rearrangement uses TRBV6-5 and TRBJ1-5; tentative D call: TRBD1 (6 bases). Germline V CDR1 and CDR2: MNHEY, SVGAGI. Trimming cost V 5 bases and J 2 bases, with 7 bases left between them. This CDR3 is 13 amino acids long. CDR3 bases: TGTGCCAGCAGTAGACAGGGCAATCAGCCCCAGCATTTT. It encodes CASSRQGNQPQHF.

This chain connects TRBV9 to TRBJ1-4, with 9 bases matching TRBD1. The germline gives CDR1 SGDLS, CDR2 YYNGEE. The ends lost 2 bases at V and 8 bases at J; junction bases unmatched: 7. This CDR3 has 15 amino acids. This CDR3 is CASSVDGQGKEKLFF. The CDR3 DNA reads TGTGCCAGCAGCGTGGACGGACAGGGGAAAGAAAAACTGTTTTTT.

The chain recombines TRBV4-3 with TRBJ1-3, with D unresolved. Germline-derived CDR1 and CDR2 are LGHNA and YSLEER. V was trimmed by 1 base and J by 0 bases, leaving 7 bases between them. The CDR3 sequence is 15 residues long. CDR3 DNA sequence: TGCGCCAGCAGCCAAGGAGTCAACTCTGGAAACACCATATATTTT. This gives the protein CASSQGVNSGNTIYF.

The gene calls are TRBV29-1 and TRBJ2-1; D gene unclear. Trimming removed 1 base at V and 6 bases at J, with 7 bases between. CDR3 length: 12 residues. Per germline, CDR1 SQVTM and CDR2 ANQGSEA. The CDR3 nucleotides are TGCAGCGTTGAAGGGTCTCTCAATGAGCAGTTCTTC. As protein: CSVEGSLNEQFF.

This clone was counted between two and nine times. The rearrangement joins TRBV2 to TRBJ1-5; D is possibly TRBD1 (5 bases). The CDR3 contains 15 residues. V was shortened by 6 bases and J by 1 base, with 13 bases between the two germline ends. Germline CDR1 is SNHLY and CDR2 is FYNNEI. The chain's CDR3 is CASSREAGSNQPQHF. The CDR3 DNA reads as TGTGCCAGCAGCAGAGAGGCAGGGAGCAATCAGCCCCAGCATTTT.

This clone was counted a single time. V is TRBV15 and J is TRBJ2-3, with D possibly being TRBD1 or TRBD2 (5 bases each). V lost 1 base and J lost 4, with 6 bases in between. The CDR3 is 13 residues long. Germline CDR1 and CDR2: LNHNV and YYDKDF (reference sequence). The CDR3 loop is CATSRGGSDTQYF. Here the CDR3 DNA reads TGTGCCACCAGCAGAGGGGGGTCAGATACGCAGTATTTT.

This chain links TRBV2 with TRBJ1-2; D not certain. In germline, CDR1 is SNHLY, CDR2 FYNNEI. V was clipped by 9 bases and J by 4 bases, with 18 bases between them. The CDR3 has 14 residues. The CDR3 DNA reads TGTGCCAGTAAGACATCTCTTCTAATCTATGGCTACACCTTC. Its protein product is CASKTSLLIYGYTF.

The J gene is TRBJ2-7, the V gene TRBV5-5; the D gene could be TRBD1 or TRBD2 (5 bases each). The germline gives CDR1 SGHKS, CDR2 YYEKEE (reference sequence). V was clipped by 5 bases and J by 3 bases, with 15 bases between them. This CDR3 is 14 amino acids long. The DNA of the CDR3 is TGTGCCAGCAGGCTATGGGACGGAATCTACGAGCAGTACTTC. Residues: CASRLWDGIYEQYF.

The V and J genes are TRBV19 and TRBJ1-5; D perhaps matches TRBD1 (6 bases). Trimming pared 6 bases from V and 4 bases from J, leaving 13 bases between. CDR3 length equals 14 residues. CDR1 and CDR2 (germline): LNHDA, SQIVND (reference sequence). The DNA of the CDR3 is TGTGCCAGTAGCTGGACAGCCAGGAATCAGCCCCAGCATTTT. It encodes CASSWTARNQPQHF.